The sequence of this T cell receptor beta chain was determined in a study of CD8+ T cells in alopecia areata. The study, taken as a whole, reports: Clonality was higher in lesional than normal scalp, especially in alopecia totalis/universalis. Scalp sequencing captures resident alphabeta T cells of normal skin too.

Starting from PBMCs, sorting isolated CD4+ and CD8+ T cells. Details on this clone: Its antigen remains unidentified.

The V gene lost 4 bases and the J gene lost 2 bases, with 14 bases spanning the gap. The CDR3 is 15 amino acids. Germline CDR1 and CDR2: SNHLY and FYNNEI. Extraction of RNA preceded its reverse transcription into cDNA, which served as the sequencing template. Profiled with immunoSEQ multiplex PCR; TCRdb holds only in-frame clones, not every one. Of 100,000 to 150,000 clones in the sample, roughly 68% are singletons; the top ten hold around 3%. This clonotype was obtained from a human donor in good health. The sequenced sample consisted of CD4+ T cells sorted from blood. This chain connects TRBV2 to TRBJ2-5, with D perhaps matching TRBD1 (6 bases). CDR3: CASSVKGRGQETQYF. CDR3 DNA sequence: TGTGCCAGCAGTGTAAAAGGCAGGGGTCAAGAGACCCAGTACTTC.